The 2 T cell receptor beta chains given below trace back to one sample, sequenced in a study of T cell repertoires in cytomegalovirus infection. TCRdb re-derived calls from the reads in MiXCR, one entry per CDR3 protein. The sample consists of around 190,000 distinct CDR3 sequences, 13% to 15% of them appearing once. Sequenced material: PBMCs. The receptors stem from a human donor in good health (CMV status not recorded). Some clones in this sample may be carry-over from other donors' samples.

The table lists this clonotype with a few counts. The chain couples TRBV30 to TRBJ1-3, with D maybe TRBD1 (5 bases). The CDR3 consists of 14 residues. Trimming took 3 bases from V and 3 from J, leaving 12 bases between them. Looked up from germline, CDR1 is GTSNPN and CDR2 is SVGIG (reference sequence). The CDR3 nucleotides read TGTGCCTGGAGCTTTCCGGGGGGTGGAAACACCATATATTTT. It yields the protein CAWSFPGGGNTIYF.

Details on this clonotype: This may be a read error, as it is one base from a much larger clone. This chain connects TRBV7-2 to TRBJ2-2, with unresolved D. The CDR3 is 12 amino acids. Germline V gives CDR1 SGHTA, CDR2 FQGNSA. DNA of the CDR3: TGTGTCAGCAGCCCAGTGGCCGGGGAGCTGTTTTTT. Protein: CVSSPVAGELFF.